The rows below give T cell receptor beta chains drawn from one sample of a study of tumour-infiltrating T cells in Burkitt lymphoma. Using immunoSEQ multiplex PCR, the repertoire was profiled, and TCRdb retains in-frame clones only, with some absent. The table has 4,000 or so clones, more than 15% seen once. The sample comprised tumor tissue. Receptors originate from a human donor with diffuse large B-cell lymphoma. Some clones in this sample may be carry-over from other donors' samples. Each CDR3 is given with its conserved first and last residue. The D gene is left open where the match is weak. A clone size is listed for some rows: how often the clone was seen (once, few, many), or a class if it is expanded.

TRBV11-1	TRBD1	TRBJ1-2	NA	TGTGCCAGCAGCCGGGACAGTCAATATGGCTACACCTTC	CASSRDSQYGYTF
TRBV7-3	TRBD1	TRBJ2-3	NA	TGTGCCAGCAGCGTCGGACAGGGGGCAGCGACAGATACGCAGTATTTT	CASSVGQGAATDTQYF
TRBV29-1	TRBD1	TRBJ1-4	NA	TGCAGCGTAGGACAGGGAACAAAAAAACTGTTTTTT	CSVGQGTKKLFF
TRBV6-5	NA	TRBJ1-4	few	TGTGCCAGCAGGAGGGGAGATGAAAAACTGTTTTTT	CASRRGDEKLFF
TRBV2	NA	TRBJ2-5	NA	TGTGCCAGCAGTGAACTAGCTAGGCAGACCCAGTACTTC	CASSELARQTQYF
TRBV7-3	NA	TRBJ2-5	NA	TGTGCCAGCAGCTTGGGGGCTTGGGAGACCCAGTACTTC	CASSLGAWETQYF
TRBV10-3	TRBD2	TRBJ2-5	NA	TGTGCCATCAGTGAGTCGACTAGCGGAGACCAAGAGACCCAGTACTTC	CAISESTSGDQETQYF
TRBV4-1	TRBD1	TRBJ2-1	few	TGCGCCAGCAGCCAAGTGGACAGGGTCGGAGATGAGCAGTTCTTC	CASSQVDRVGDEQFF
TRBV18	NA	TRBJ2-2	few	TGTGCCAGCTCACCACCGGGTTCGTTCCGATCGAACACCGGGGAGCTGTTTTTT	CASSPPGSFRSNTGELFF
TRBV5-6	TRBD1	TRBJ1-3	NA	TGTGCCAGCTCGGACAGGGCGGCCGGAAACACCATATATTTT	CASSDRAAGNTIYF
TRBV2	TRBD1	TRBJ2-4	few	TGTGCCAGCAGTGGGACAGGGGGAGACGGGAGGGCCAAAAACATTCAGTACTTC	CASSGTGGDGRAKNIQYF
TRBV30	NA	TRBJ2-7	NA	TGTGCCTGGAGTAGGTATGTCTACTGGGGGCGAGGCGAGCAGTACTTC	CAWSRYVYWGRGEQYF
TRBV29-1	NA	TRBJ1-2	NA	TGCAGCGTTCACTCGGCGGATGGCTACACCTTC	CSVHSADGYTF
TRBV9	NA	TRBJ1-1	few	TGTGCCAGCAGCGGGGCTCGGGGGGCCGGGAACACTGAAGCTTTCTTT	CASSGARGAGNTEAFF
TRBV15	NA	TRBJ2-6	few	TGTGCCACCAGCGGAGAGAGGACAGCCACGTATGGTGGGGCCAACGTCCTGACTTTC	CATSGERTATYGGANVLTF
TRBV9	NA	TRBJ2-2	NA	TGTGCCAGCAGCGTAGAAAGCGTGGCCGGGGAGCTGTTTTTT	CASSVESVAGELFF
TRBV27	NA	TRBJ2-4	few	TGTGCCAGCAGTGGATCGGGACGGAACATTCAGTACTTC	CASSGSGRNIQYF
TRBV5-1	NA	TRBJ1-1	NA	TGCGCCAGCAGCTTGGGACTCCCCTGGCAGGAGGTGAACACTGAAGCTTTCTTT	CASSLGLPWQEVNTEAFF
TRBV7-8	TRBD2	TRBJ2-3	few	TGTGCCAGTAGCTGGGGAGGGGCAGATACGCAGTATTTT	CASSWGGADTQYF
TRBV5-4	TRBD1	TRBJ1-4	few	TGTGCCAGCAGCTTACAGGGGGCCGAAAAACTGTTTTTT	CASSLQGAEKLFF
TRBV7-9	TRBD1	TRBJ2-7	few	TGTGCCAGCAGCTTCCGGACAGGGCGCGACGAGCAGTACTTC	CASSFRTGRDEQYF
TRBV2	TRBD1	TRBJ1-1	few	TGTGCCAGCAGGGGACGGACAGGGACTATGAACACTGAAGCTTTCTTT	CASRGRTGTMNTEAFF
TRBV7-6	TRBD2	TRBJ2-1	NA	TGTGCCAGCAGCTTATTGACTAGCGGGAGGACCAATGAGCAGTTCTTC	CASSLLTSGRTNEQFF
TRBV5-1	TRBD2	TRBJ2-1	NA	TGCGCCAGCAGAACTAGCGAATACAATGAGCAGTTCTTC	CASRTSEYNEQFF
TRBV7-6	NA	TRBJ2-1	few	TGTGCCAGCAGCTTAGCGCTAAATGAGCAGTTCTTC	CASSLALNEQFF